The entry that follows covers one T cell receptor (beta chain) sequence. The antigen is undetermined. The TCRbeta library was prepared with unique molecular identifiers. Using its own MiXCR run on the PCR reads, TCRdb lists one record per CDR3 protein. The table includes hundreds of thousands of distinct CDR3 sequences, approximately 15% detected once. The record originates from a study of T-cell reconstitution after alpha-beta-depleted transplantation in children. Study results and caveats: The authors attributed T-cell counts and diversity one year after transplant mostly to newly produced T cells. Roughly two months post-transplant, alpha-beta T cells reportedly originated from several hundred graft clones that had expanded.

Trimming shortened V by 3 bases and J by 2 bases, and 14 bases separated the two germline ends. Germline V gene lookup returns CDR1 SGHRS and CDR2 YFSETQ. The CDR3 runs 16 residues. The chain links TRBV5-1 to TRBJ1-4; D is uncertain. The clonotype was recovered from a male patient under 18 who had a stem cell transplant for acute lymphoblastic leukemia, so the T cells may come from the graft donor. The source material was PBMCs, mostly from graft donor cells, sampled 360 days after TCRalphabeta/CD19-depleted stem cell transplant. CDR3 sequence reads: CASSSGGGPTNEKLFF. Written as DNA, the CDR3 is TGCGCCAGCAGCTCCGGTGGTGGGCCCACTAATGAAAAACTGTTTTTT. The full variable domain, rest sourced from reference TRBV5-1 and TRBJ1-4, is KAGVTQTPRYLIKTRGQQVTLSCSPISGHRSVSWYQQTPGQGLQFLFEYFSETQRNKGNFPGRFSGRQFSNSRSEMNVSTLELGDSALYLCASSSGGGPTNEKLFFGSGTQLSVL.